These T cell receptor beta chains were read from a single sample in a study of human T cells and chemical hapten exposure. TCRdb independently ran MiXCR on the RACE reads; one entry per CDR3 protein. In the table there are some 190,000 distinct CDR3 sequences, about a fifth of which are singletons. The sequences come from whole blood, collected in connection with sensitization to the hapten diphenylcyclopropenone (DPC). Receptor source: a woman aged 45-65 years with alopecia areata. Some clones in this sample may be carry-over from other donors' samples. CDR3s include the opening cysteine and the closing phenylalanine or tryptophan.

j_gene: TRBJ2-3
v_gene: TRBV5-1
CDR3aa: CASRAPGQGSDTQYF

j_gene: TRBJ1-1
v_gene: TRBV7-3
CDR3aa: CASSLGGGREAFF

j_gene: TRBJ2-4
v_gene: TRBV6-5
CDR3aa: CASSVGGGNSGRKTAKNIQYF

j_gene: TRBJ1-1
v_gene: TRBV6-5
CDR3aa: CASSYGGRPNTEAFF

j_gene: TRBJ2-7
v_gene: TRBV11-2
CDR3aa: CASRKTGRGTQYYEQYF

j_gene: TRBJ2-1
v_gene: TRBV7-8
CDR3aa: CASRRGGGSYNEQFF

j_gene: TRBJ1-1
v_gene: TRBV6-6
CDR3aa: CASSPRVGTEAFF

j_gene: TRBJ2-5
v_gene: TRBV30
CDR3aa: CAWSLAPTGTQYF

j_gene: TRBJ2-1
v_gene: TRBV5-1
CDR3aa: CASSPEYNEQFF

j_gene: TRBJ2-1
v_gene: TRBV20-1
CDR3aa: CSAREGAGGPYNEQFF

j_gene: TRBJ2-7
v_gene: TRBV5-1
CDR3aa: CASSLEGGLYEQYF

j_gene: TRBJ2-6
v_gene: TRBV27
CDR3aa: CASREYSGANVLTF

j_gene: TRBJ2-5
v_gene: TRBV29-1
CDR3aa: CSVEGGQETQYF

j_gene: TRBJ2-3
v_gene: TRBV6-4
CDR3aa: CASSVAGAGTDTQYF

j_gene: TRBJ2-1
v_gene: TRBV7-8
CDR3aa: CASSLVIGYNEQFF

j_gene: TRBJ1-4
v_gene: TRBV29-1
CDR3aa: CSVARSGANEKLFF

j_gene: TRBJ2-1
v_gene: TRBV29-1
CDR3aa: CSVEGGRGGWNEQFF

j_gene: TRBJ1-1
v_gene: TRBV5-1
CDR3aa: CASSQGVDVTEAFF

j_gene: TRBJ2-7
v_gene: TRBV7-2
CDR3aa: CASSPWSILVDGRGEQYF

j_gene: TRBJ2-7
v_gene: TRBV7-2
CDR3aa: CASSRGTSGGYEQYF

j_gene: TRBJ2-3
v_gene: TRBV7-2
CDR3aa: CASSLGLAGRTDTQYF

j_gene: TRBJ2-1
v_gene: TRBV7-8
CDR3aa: CASSLDVVNEQFF

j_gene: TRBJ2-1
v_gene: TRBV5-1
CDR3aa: CASSLTRERFNEQFF

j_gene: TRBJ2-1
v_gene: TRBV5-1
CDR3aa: CASSLGGEQFF

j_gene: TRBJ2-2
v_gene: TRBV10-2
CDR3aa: CASSGPGLAITGELFF

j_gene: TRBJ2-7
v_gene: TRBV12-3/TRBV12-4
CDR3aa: CASFRDRGYEQYF

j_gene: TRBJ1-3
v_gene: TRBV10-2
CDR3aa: CASSWTGGPGNTIYF

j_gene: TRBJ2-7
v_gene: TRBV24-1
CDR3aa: CATSGSTGRTYEQYF

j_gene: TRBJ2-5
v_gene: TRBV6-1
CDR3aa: CASSVTQGTETQYF

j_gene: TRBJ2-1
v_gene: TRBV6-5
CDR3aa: CASRRGQGRAEQFF

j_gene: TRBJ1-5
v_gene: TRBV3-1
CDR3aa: CASSPFHLRPQHF

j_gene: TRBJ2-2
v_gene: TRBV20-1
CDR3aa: CSARAVIAGVLGPGELFF

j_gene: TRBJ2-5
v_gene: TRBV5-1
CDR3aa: CASSLSGQRETQYF

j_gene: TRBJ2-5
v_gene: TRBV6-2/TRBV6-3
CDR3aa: CASSYSETSGTQYF

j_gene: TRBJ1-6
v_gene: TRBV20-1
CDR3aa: CSASGGWGNSPLHF

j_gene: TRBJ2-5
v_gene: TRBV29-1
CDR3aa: CSVTGTSGVGETQYF

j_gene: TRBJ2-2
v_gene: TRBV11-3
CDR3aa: CASSPRAGNTGELFF

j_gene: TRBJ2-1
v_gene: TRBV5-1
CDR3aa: CASSGSGLGNEQFF

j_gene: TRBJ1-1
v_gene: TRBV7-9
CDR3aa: CASSFEGNTEAFF

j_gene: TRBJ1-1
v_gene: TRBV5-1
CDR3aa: CASSSRTGTNTEAFF

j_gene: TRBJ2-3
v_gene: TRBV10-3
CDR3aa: CAIKLGRTDTQYF

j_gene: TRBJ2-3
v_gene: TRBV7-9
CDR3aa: CASSSSRLSDTQYF

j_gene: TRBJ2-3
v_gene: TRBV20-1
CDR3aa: CSGRSGGTDTQYF

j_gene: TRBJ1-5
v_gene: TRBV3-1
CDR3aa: CASSQVGGLQPQHF

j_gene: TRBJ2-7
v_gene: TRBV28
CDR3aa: CASSSPGRGQGVREQYF

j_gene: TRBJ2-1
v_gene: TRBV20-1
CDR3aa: CSAPGDSGTSYNEQFF

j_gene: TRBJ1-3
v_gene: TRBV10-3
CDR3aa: CAISEGTGKVSGNTIYF

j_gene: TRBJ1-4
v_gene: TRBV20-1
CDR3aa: CSANPVTTNEKLFF